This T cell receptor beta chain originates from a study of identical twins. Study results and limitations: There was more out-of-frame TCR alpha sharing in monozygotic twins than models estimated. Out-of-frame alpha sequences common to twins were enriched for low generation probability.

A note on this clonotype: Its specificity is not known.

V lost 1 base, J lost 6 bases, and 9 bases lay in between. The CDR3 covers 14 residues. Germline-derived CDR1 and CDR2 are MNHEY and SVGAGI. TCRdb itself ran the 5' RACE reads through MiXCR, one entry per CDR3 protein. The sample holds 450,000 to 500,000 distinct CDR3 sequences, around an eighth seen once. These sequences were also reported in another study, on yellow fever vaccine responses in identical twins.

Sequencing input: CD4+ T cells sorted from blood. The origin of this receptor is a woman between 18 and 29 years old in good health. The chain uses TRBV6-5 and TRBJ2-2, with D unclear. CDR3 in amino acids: CASSYFSDPGELFF. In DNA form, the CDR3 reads TGTGCCAGCAGTTACTTCAGCGATCCCGGGGAGCTGTTTTTT.